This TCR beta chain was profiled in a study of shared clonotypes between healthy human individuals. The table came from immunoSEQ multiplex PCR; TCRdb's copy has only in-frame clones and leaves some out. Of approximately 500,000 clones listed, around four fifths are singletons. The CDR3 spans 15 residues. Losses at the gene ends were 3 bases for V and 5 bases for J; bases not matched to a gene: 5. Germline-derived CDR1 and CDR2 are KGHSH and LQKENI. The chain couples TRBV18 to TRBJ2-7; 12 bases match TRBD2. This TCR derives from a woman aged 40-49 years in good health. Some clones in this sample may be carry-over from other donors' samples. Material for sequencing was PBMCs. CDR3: CASSPSSGRANEQYF. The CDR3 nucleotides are TGTGCCAGCTCACCTTCTAGCGGGAGGGCTAACGAGCAGTACTTC.